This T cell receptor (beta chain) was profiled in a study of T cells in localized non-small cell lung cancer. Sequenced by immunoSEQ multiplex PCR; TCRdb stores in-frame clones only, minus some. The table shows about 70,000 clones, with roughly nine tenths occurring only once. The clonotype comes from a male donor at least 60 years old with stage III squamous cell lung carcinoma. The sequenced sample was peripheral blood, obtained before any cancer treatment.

CDR3 in amino acids: CASRRGLSQETQYF. CDR3 in DNA: TGTGCCAGCAGGAGGGGACTCTCGCAAGAGACCCAGTACTTC. J is TRBJ2-5 and V is TRBV6-5; D is perhaps TRBD2 (6 bases). CDR1 MNHEY and CDR2 SVGAGI come from the germline V gene. V was clipped by 6 bases and J by 2 bases, with 13 bases between them. The CDR3 covers 14 residues.